Described below is a single TCR beta chain sequence and its context. At least ten counts were recorded for this clonotype. Its antigen specificity is not known. Per-base quality was not reported, and no clone a single base away is much larger than it. TCR cDNA was synthesized by 5'RACE template switching, through which a universal primer site and unique molecular identifiers were introduced. cDNA synthesis was primed from both the TCR alpha and TCR beta constant segments. Library amplification involved two PCR steps, and the second step added sample barcodes and sequencing adapters. Sequencing of libraries was done on Illumina HiSeq 2500 (2x100 bp) or NovaSeq (2x150 bp). Under the source paper's analysis protocol: MIGEC handled demultiplexing of reads and collapsing into UMI consensus sequences, while MiXCR performed V(D)J alignment. Vaccine-responding clonotypes were defined with edgeR using replicate PBMC samples, requiring FDR below 0.01 and a log2 fold change above 5 up to day 15. Bulk clonotypes were assigned CD4 or CD8 identity according to which sequenced CD4 or CD8 repertoire held them at higher abundance. TCRdb reworked the public reads: Q25 trimming with fastp, MiXCR clone assembly, productive beta chains retained. Rows are combined by CDR3 protein, so each entry shows the most common genes and DNA. The V and J calls here are based on TCRdb, not the publication. This sample has about 69,000 distinct CDR3 sequences in its table, and approximately 5% of those were observed once. The ten top clones hold around 2.2% of the sample.

The sample is drawn from a study of T cells after yellow fever vaccination (dated by TCRdb to about 2019). Regarding the study in general: Libraries from fractions with low cell numbers were prepared with the SMART-Seq v4 Ultra Low Input RNA kit. To follow T-cell clones before and after primary and booster YFV17D yellow fever vaccination, bulk TCR alpha and beta repertoires were sequenced over time. Two healthy male donors made up the cohort, one aged 18 to 30 years and the other aged 30 to 40 years. Blood samples were taken at several timepoints before and after primary and secondary immunization, and bulk PBMC replicates and cell subsets were isolated.

What the treatment or condition label conveys for this sample: live attenuated yellow fever vaccine strain. A standard Ficoll-Paque protocol was used to isolate PBMCs from peripheral blood. CD4 and CD8 T-cell fractions were isolated with Dynabeads CD4 and CD8 positive selection kits. RNA was extracted with TriZol from bulk PBMCs, CD4 and CD8 fractions, and dextramer-positive and dextramer-negative fractions. Trimming removed 2 bases from V and 4 bases from J, leaving 16 bases between the germline ends. In the germline V gene, CDR1 corresponds to SGDLS and CDR2 to YYNGEE. The CDR3, cysteine through phenylalanine, is 15 amino acids long. Only CDR3 DNA is held: 45 bases, read in frame from base 1. Results the study describes overall, beyond this receptor: A small fraction of clonotypes appeared in both the CD4 and CD8 compartments, likely as a result of convergent recombination. The secondary T-cell response was weaker than the primary response but faster, peaking on day 5 instead of day 15. Because abundant contaminating clonotypes from the bulk population could be contained in FACS-sorted repertoires, computational filtering was required. Most clones expanded after primary vaccination (96% of CD4 and 88% of CD8) were re-detected after the booster, suggesting that broad memory maintenance occurred. Only a couple of donors were included in the study, so the extent to which the findings can be generalized is limited.

Source: CD4+ T cells sorted from PBMCs, taken about 2 weeks after the first yellow fever vaccination. The V and J segments used are TRBV9 and TRBJ2-7; too little of a D gene remains to name it. The clonotype originates from a man between 18 and 35 years old who received the YFV17D yellow fever vaccine. This receptor carries the CDR3 CASSVAAGSTYEQYF. The DNA reads TGTGCCAGCAGCGTGGCCGCAGGTTCGACATACGAGCAGTACTTC.